Described below is a single T cell receptor beta chain sequence and its context. The sample is drawn from a study of OX40 agonist ivuxolimab in advanced cancers. The assay was immunoSEQ multiplex PCR, and TCRdb's table has in-frame clones only and misses some. This table holds 50,000 to 65,000 clones, about 87% found once. Sequencing was performed on CD4+ or CD8+ T cells sorted from blood, taken in a trial of the OX40 agonist ivuxolimab. The clonotype comes from an adult with an advanced solid tumor such as melanoma, head and neck, liver or kidney cancer.

As DNA, the CDR3 is TGTGCCAGCAGCCCCGGCACTGGAAACACCATATATTTT. It specifies CASSPGTGNTIYF. J is TRBJ1-3 and V is TRBV6-9; D unresolved. Germline-derived CDR1 and CDR2 are MNHGY and SVAAGI. The CDR3 loop spans 13 amino acids. V lost 6 bases, J lost 2 bases, and 8 bases lay in between.